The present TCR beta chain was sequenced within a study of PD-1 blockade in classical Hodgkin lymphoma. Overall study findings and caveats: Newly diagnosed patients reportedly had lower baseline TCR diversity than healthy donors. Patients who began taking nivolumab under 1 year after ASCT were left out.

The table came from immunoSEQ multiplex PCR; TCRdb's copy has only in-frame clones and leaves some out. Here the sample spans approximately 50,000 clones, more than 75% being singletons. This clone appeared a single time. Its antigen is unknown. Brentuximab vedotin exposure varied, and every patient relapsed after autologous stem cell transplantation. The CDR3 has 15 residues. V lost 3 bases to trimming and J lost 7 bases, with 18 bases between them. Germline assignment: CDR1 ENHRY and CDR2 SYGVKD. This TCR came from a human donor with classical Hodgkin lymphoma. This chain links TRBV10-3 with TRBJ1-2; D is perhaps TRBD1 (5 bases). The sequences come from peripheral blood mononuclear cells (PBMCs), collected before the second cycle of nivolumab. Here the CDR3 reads CAISDLDMTVIGYTF. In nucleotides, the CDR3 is TGTGCCATCAGTGACCTAGATATGACAGTAATTGGCTACACCTTC.